This T cell receptor beta chain was identified in a study of cytomegalovirus exposure and HLA in healthy donors. The wider study: The roughly 110 validation repertoires were reported in a later analysis to have been generated on the same platform as the 666 first-cohort repertoires. Study results and limitations: Later, an analysis found that TCR clusters from the first cohort tended to co-occur in the roughly 120 validation repertoires. Reportedly, cytomegalovirus status was diagnosed with high sensitivity and specificity. The study designated about 160 TCR beta chains cytomegalovirus-associated.

As regards this clone: The antigen remains undetermined.

TCRdb's table, derived via immunoSEQ multiplex PCR, lists solely in-frame clones and lacks some. Of about 160,000 clones listed, over 85% are singletons. The clonotype comes from a woman aged 18 to 35 in good health and CMV-seropositive. The sample was PBMCs.

Written as DNA, the CDR3 is TGTGCCAGCAGTTACTCGCTCGAGCGGAGGTACGAGCAGTACTTC. Protein product: CASSYSLERRYEQYF. The chain recombines TRBV6-5 with TRBJ2-7; D might be TRBD2 (5 bases). There are 15 residues in the CDR3. CDR1 and CDR2 (germline): MNHEY, SVGAGI. The V end lost 0 bases, the J end lost 4 bases, and 13 bases lay between the germline ends.